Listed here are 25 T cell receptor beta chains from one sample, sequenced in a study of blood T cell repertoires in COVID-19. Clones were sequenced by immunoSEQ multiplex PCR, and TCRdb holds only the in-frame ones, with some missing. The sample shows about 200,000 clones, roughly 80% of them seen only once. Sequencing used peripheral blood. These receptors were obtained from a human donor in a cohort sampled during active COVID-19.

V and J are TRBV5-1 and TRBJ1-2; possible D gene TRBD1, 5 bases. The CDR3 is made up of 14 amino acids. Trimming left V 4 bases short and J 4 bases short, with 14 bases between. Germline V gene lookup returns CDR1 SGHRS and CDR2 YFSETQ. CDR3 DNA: TGCGCCAGCAGCCCGGGGGACGGCGGCTATGGCTACACCTTC. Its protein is CASSPGDGGYGYTF.

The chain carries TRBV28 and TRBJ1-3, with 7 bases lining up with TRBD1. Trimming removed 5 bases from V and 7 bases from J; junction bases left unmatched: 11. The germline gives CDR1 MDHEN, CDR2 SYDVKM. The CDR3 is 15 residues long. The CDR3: CASSPTGRSRNTIYF. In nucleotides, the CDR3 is TGTGCCAGCAGTCCGACAGGGAGGTCTCGGAACACCATATATTTT.

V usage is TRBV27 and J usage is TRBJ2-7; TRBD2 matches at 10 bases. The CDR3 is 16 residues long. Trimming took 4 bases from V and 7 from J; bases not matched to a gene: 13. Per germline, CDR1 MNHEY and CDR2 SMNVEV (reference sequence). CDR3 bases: TGTGCCAGCAGTTCCCTCCCTAGCGGGAGACCTCTGGAGCAGTACTTC. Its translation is CASSSLPSGRPLEQYF.

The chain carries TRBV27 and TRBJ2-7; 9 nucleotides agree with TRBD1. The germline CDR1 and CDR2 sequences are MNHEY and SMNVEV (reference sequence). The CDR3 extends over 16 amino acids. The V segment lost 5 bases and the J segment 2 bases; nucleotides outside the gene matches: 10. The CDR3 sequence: CASSPGQGPGPYEQYF. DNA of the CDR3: TGTGCCAGCAGTCCTGGACAGGGGCCGGGTCCCTACGAGCAGTACTTC.

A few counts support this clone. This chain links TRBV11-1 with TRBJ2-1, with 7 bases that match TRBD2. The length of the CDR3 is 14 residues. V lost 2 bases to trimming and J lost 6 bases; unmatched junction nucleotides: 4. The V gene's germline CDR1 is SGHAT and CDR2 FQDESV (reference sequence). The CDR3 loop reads CASSLRLAVNEQFF. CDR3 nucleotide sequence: TGTGCCAGCAGCTTAAGGCTAGCGGTCAATGAGCAGTTCTTC.

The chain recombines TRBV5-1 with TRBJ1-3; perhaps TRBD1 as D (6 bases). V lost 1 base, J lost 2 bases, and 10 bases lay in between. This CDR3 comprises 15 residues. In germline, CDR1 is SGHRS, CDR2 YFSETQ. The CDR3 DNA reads TGCGCCAGCAGCTTGTCAGGGGAAACTGGAAACACCATATATTTT. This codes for CASSLSGETGNTIYF.

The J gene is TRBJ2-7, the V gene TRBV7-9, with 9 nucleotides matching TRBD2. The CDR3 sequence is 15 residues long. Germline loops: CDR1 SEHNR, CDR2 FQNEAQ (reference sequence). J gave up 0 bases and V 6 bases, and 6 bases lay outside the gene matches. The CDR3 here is CASRPSGRSSYEQYF. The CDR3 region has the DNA TGTGCCAGCAGACCCAGCGGGAGGTCCTCCTACGAGCAGTACTTC.

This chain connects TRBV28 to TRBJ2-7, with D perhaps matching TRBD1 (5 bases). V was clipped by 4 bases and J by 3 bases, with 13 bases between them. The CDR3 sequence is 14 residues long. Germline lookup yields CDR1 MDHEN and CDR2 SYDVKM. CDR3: CASSSVTQGYEQYF. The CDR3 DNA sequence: TGTGCCAGCAGTTCTGTCACCCAGGGCTACGAGCAGTACTTC.

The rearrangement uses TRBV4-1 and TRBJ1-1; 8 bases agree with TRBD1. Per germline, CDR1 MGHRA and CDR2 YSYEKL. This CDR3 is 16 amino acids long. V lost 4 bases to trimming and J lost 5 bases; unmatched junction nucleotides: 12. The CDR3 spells CASSPGAGGKGTEAFF. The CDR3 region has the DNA TGCGCCAGCAGCCCCGGTGCAGGGGGCAAAGGAACTGAAGCTTTCTTT.

The CDR3 is CATSAGGPKNIQYF. For the CDR3, the DNA is TGTGCCACCTCGGCAGGGGGACCCAAAAACATTCAGTACTTC. This sequence joins TRBV6-6 and TRBJ2-4; 7 bases are a match to TRBD1. The V gene's germline CDR1 is MNHNY and CDR2 SVGAGI (reference sequence). With 10 bases clipped from V and 2 bases from J, the junction kept 8 bases outside the gene matches. The CDR3 totals 14 residues.

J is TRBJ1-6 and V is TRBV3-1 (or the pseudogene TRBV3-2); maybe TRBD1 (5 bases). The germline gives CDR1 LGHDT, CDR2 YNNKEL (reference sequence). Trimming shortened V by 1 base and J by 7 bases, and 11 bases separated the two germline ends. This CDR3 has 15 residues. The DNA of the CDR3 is TGTGCCAGCAGCCAAGTAAGGGGTACAAATTCACCCCTCCACTTT. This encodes CASSQVRGTNSPLHF.

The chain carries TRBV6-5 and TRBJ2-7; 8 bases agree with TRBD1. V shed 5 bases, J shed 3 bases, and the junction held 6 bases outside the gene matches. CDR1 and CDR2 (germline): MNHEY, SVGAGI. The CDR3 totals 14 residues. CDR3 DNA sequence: TGTGCCAGCAGTCCCGGGACAGGTATCTACGAGCAGTACTTC. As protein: CASSPGTGIYEQYF.

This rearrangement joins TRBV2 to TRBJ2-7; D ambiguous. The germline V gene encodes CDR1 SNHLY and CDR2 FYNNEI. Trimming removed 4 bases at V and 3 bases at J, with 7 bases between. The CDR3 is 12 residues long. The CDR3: CASSVVFYEQYF. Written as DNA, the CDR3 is TGTGCCAGCAGTGTAGTCTTCTACGAGCAGTACTTC.

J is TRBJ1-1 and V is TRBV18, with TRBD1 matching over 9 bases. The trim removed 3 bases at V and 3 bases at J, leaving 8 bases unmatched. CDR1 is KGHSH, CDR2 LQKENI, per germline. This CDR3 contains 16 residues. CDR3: CASSPLHDRGDTEAFF. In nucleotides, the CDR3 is TGTGCCAGCTCACCGCTACATGACAGGGGGGACACTGAAGCTTTCTTT.

This CDR3 is CASSPLDRWYEQYF. CDR3 DNA: TGTGCCAGCTCACCCCTAGACAGGTGGTACGAGCAGTACTTC. This chain connects TRBV18 to TRBJ2-7; D is possibly TRBD1 (6 bases). The CDR3 loop spans 14 amino acids. Germline V gives CDR1 KGHSH, CDR2 LQKENI. V lost 3 bases, J lost 4 bases, and 13 bases lay in between.

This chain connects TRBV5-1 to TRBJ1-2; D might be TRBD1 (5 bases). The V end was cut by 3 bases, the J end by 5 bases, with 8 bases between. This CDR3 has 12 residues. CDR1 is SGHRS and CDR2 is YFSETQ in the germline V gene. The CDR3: CASSSTDYGYTF. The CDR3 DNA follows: TGCGCCAGCAGCTCGACAGATTATGGCTACACCTTC.

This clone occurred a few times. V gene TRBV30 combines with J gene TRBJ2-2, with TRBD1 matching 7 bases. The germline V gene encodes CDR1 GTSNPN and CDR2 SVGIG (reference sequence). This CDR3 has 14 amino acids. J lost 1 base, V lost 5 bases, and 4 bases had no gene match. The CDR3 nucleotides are TGTGCCTGGGTTAGACAGGGGAACACCGGGGAGCTGTTTTTT. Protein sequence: CAWVRQGNTGELFF.

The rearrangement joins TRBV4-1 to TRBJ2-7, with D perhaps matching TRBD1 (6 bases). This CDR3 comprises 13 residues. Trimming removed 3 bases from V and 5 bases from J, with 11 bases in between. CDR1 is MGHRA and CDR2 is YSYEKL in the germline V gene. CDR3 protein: CASSHQTGNEQYF. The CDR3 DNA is TGCGCCAGCAGCCATCAAACAGGGAACGAGCAGTACTTC.

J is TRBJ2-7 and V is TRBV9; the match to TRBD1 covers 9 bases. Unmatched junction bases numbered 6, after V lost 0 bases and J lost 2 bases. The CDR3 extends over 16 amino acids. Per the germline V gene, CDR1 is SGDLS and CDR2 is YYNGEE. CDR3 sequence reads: CASSVGGQGIPYEQYF. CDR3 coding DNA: TGTGCCAGCAGCGTAGGCGGACAGGGGATTCCCTACGAGCAGTACTTC.

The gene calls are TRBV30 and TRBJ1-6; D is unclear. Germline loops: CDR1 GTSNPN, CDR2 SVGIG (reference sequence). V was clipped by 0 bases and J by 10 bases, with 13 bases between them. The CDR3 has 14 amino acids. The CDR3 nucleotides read TGTGCCTGGAGTGTGCCAGGTGGTTACTCACCCCTCCACTTT. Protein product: CAWSVPGGYSPLHF.

Here the CDR3 reads CASSRQGGAGGSSYEQYF. The CDR3 nucleotides are TGTGCCAGCAGTCGTCAGGGGGGAGCGGGAGGGAGCTCCTACGAGCAGTACTTC. This chain uses TRBV28 with TRBJ2-7; 10 nucleotides line up with TRBD2. With V trimmed by 5 bases and J by 0 bases, 13 bases remained unmatched. Germline CDR1 reads MDHEN; CDR2 reads SYDVKM. The CDR3 is made up of 18 amino acids.

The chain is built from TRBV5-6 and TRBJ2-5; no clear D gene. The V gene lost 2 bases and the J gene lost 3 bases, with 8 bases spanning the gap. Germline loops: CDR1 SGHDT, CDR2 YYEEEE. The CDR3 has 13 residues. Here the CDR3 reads CASSFTVEETQYF. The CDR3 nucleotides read TGTGCCAGCAGCTTCACAGTGGAAGAGACCCAGTACTTC.

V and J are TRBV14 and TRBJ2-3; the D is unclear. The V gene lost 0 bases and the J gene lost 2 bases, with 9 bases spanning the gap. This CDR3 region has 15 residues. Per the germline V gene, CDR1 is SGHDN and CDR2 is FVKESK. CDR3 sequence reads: CASSQENSYTDTQYF. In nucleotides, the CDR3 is TGTGCCAGCAGCCAAGAAAACAGCTACACAGATACGCAGTATTTT.

This CDR3 reads CASSYLRLAGGGINEQFF. CDR3 coding DNA: TGTGCCAGCAGTTACCTGAGACTAGCGGGAGGGGGTATCAATGAGCAGTTCTTC. V is TRBV6-2 or TRBV6-3 and J is TRBJ2-1; TRBD2 agrees at 14 bases. CDR1 and CDR2 from the germline V gene are MNHEY and SVGEGT. V shed 2 bases, J shed 6 bases, and the junction held 9 bases outside the gene matches. This CDR3 comprises 18 residues.

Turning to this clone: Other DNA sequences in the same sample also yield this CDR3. Here the CDR3 DNA reads TGCGCCAGCAGCTTGGGCGATTCTTCCTACGAGCAGTACTTC. It codes for CASSLGDSSYEQYF. V and J are TRBV5-1 and TRBJ2-7; D is unclear. The CDR3 is made up of 14 amino acids. Trimming cost V 0 bases and J 1 base, with 8 bases left between them. Germline lookup yields CDR1 SGHRS and CDR2 YFSETQ.